This T cell receptor beta chain was sequenced for a study of vaccination and CD4 T cells after COVID-19. Study observations and caveats: The authors studied relatively few convalescent patients and analyzed no early post-infection timepoints.

Sequencing of cultured CD4+ T cell DNA used the Oncomine TCR Beta short-read assay. TCRdb re-called the PCR reads through MiXCR, storing one row per CDR3 protein. The sample holds 10,000 to 15,000 distinct CDR3 sequences, roughly 50% seen once. The treatment is: 10-day PBMC culture with coronavirus spike peptide pools or control peptides (ViraFEST assay). This clonotype was recorded only once. Its antigen is not known. In germline, CDR1 is SNHLY, CDR2 FYNNEI. The CDR3 runs 15 residues. Trimming cost V 5 bases and J 3 bases; bases outside gene matches: 2. J is TRBJ2-2 and V is TRBV2; the match to TRBD2 covers 11 bases. Sequencing was carried out using CD4+ T cells from blood, cultured in vitro. The receptor's source is a human donor who had recovered from COVID-19. CDR3: CASSPTSGDTGELFF. As DNA, the CDR3 is TGTGCCAGCAGTCCGACTAGCGGGGACACCGGGGAGCTGTTTTTT.